This T cell receptor beta chain appears in the sequencing data of a study of blood T cells in healthy people across ages. A second PCR of 7 to 11 cycles used a sample-barcoded 5' primer and a J-beta primer mix. TCRdb ran MiXCR on the 5' RACE reads and lists one entry per CDR3 protein. The sample records about 640,000 distinct CDR3 sequences, roughly three fifths being singletons. There are 15 residues in the CDR3. Germline-derived CDR1 and CDR2 are SGHRS and YFSETQ. With V trimmed by 2 bases and J by 4 bases, 6 bases remained unmatched. Comment on this clonotype: Its antigen is not known.

Overall study findings and caveats: A strong correlation between TCR beta diversity and naive T cell percentage was seen. With age, beta diversity per million T cells declined roughly linearly, significantly by approximately 41.

V gene TRBV5-1 combines with J gene TRBJ2-3, with 8 nucleotides matching TRBD2. Sequencing was done on a sample of blood. This receptor was obtained from a man aged 55 to 70 in good health. CDR3 protein: CASSFGGAGPDTQYF. In nucleotides, the CDR3 is TGCGCCAGCAGCTTCGGGGGGGCCGGACCAGATACGCAGTATTTT.